The 6 T cell receptor beta chains given below trace back to one sample, sequenced in a study of T cell responses to AZD1222 COVID-19 vaccine. This table comes from immunoSEQ multiplex PCR, and its TCRdb copy is limited to in-frame clones, with some not included. The repertoire includes some 150,000 clones, 87% of them detected once, and about a tenth sits in the top ten. Sample: peripheral blood, taken 28 days after the second AZD1222 dose. These receptors came from an adult who received the AZD1222 COVID-19 vaccine.

The gene calls are TRBV4-1 and TRBJ2-3; TRBD2 agrees at 9 bases. Germline V gene sequence: CDR1 MGHRA, CDR2 YSYEKL. The junction had 3 bases not matched to a gene; V was cut back by 4 bases and J by 4 bases. The CDR3 sequence is 14 residues long. CDR3 bases: TGCGCCAGCAGCCTAGCGGGAGCACCAGATACGCAGTATTTT. This codes for CASSLAGAPDTQYF.

CDR3 protein: CASSPSILLAAGANVLTF. DNA of the CDR3: TGTGCCAGCTCACCCTCAATTCTACTAGCGGCAGGGGCCAACGTCCTGACTTTC. The chain links TRBV18 to TRBJ2-6; 8 bases fit TRBD2. J gave up 4 bases and V 3 bases, and 11 bases lay outside the gene matches. The CDR3 is 18 residues long. Germline V CDR1 and CDR2: KGHSH, LQKENI. The whole variable domain, filled in from reference TRBV18 and TRBJ2-6, reads NAGVMQNPRHLVRRRGQEARLRCSPMKGHSHVYWYRQLPEEGLKFMVYLQKENIIDESGMPKERFSAEFPKEGPSILRIQQVVRGDSAAYFCASSPSILLAAGANVLTFGAGSRLTVL.

The chain joins TRBV29-1 to TRBJ2-1; 10 nucleotides align to TRBD1. This CDR3 is 14 amino acids long. V was pared by 2 bases and J by 9 bases, with 7 bases of the junction left unmatched. Germline loops: CDR1 SQVTM, CDR2 ANQGSEA. The chain's CDR3 is CSVEWDRGRGEQFF. DNA of the CDR3: TGCAGCGTTGAATGGGACAGGGGTAGAGGTGAGCAGTTCTTC.

The rearrangement links TRBV6-2 or TRBV6-3 to TRBJ2-3; D not certain. The V gene's germline CDR1 is MNHEY and CDR2 SVGEGT. Trimming stripped 2 bases from V and 0 bases from J, with 6 bases between. The CDR3 consists of 14 residues. CDR3 in DNA: TGTGCCAGCAGTTACCTCGACAGCACAGATACGCAGTATTTT. Its translation is CASSYLDSTDTQYF.

V usage is TRBV19 and J usage is TRBJ1-5; no reliable D call. CDR3 length: 15 residues. Germline V gene sequence: CDR1 LNHDA, CDR2 SQIVND (reference sequence). The V gene lost 1 base and the J gene lost 1 base, with 8 bases spanning the gap. CDR3 nucleotide sequence: TGTGCCAGTAGTATAGCAAGCATAAGCAATCAGCCCCAGCATTTT. It encodes CASSIASISNQPQHF.

J is TRBJ1-2 and V is TRBV5-5; D remains unclear. The CDR3 consists of 12 residues. V was pared by 4 bases and J by 7 bases, with 11 bases between. Germline CDR1 and CDR2: SGHKS and YYEKEE (reference sequence). CDR3 coding DNA: TGTGCCAGCAGCGGACGAAGGCTTGGCTACACCTTC. Protein product: CASSGRRLGYTF.